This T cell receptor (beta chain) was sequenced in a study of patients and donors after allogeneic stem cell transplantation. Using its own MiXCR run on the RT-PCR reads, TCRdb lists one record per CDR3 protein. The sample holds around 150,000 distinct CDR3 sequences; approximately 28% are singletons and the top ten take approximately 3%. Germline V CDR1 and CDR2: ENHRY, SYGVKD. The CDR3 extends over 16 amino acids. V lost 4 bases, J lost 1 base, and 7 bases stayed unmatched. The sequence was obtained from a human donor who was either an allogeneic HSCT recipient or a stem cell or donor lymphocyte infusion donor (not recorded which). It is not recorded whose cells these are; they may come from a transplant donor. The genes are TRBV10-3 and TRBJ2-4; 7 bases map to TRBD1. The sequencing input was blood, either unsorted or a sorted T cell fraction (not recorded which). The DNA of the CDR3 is TGTGCCATCAGTGCCTCCTTACAGGGGGCCAAAAACATTCAGTACTTC. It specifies CAISASLQGAKNIQYF.